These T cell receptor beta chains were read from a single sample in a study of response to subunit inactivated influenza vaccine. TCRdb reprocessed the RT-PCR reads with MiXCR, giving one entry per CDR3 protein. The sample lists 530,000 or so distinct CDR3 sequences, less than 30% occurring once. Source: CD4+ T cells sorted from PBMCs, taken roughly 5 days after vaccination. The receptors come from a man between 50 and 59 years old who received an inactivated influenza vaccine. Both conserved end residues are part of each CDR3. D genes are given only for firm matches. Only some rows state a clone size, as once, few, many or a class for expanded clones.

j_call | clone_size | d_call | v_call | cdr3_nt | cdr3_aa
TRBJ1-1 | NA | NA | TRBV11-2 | TGTGCCAGCAGCTTTTCTGTCGACACGGAAGCTTTCTTT | CASSFSVDTEAFF
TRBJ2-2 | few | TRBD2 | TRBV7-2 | TGTGCCAGCAGCACGACTAGCGGGATTCTCGGGGAGCTGTTTTTT | CASSTTSGILGELFF
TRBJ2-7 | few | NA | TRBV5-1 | TGCGCCAGCAGCTTGGAGCCCTCCGCAGACTCCGAGCAGTACTTC | CASSLEPSADSEQYF
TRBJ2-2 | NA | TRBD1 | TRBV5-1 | TGCGCCAGCAGCCTCCGACAGGGCTCAAACACCGGGGAGCTGTTTTTT | CASSLRQGSNTGELFF
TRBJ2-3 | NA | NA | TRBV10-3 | TGTGCCATCAGTGAGTCCAGGACTAGCACAGATACGCAGTATTTT | CAISESRTSTDTQYF
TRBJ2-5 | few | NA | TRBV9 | TGTGCCAGCAGCGTAGGGGATCGGGGGACCCAGTACTTC | CASSVGDRGTQYF
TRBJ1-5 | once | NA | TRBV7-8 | TGTGCCAGCAGCTTAGAGGGGAGGGGCAATCAGCCCCAGCATTTT | CASSLEGRGNQPQHF
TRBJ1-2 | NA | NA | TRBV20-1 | TGCAGTGATACCCACCCTACGGATAACTACTATGGCTACACCTTC | CSDTHPTDNYYGYTF
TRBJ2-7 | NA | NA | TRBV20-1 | TGCAGTGCTAGAGTACAGGGAAATGCCTACGAGCAGTACTTC | CSARVQGNAYEQYF
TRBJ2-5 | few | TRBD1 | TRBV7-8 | TGTGCCAGCAGACCAACGGGACAGGGGCTCCAAGAGACCCAGTACTTC | CASRPTGQGLQETQYF
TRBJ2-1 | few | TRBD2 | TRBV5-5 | TGTGCCAGCAGCATGACTAGCGGGGGGGCAAATGAGCAGTTCTTC | CASSMTSGGANEQFF
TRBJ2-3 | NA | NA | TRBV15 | TGTGCCACCAGCAGCCCGAAGGGGGGACGGGCAGATACGCAGTATTTT | CATSSPKGGRADTQYF
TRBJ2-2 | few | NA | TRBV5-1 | TGCGCCAGCAGCCTTCTGGGGCGAGGGTACACCGGGGAGCTGTTTTTT | CASSLLGRGYTGELFF
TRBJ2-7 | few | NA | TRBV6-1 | TGTGCCAGCAGCCTCTCTCTTGCCCACGAGCAGTACTTC | CASSLSLAHEQYF
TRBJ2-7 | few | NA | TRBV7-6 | TGTGCCAGCAGCTTTCGGCAAGGGGGTTCCTACGAGCAGTACTTC | CASSFRQGGSYEQYF
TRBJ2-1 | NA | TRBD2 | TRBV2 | TGTACCAGCAGCAAACCCGGGACTAGCGGGGGGGCCTACAATGAGCAGTTCTTC | CTSSKPGTSGGAYNEQFF
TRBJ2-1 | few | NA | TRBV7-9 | TGTGCCAGCAGCTTGACCACCGCCTACAATGAGCAGTTCTTC | CASSLTTAYNEQFF
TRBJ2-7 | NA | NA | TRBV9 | TGTGCCAGCAGCGTAGATCTCCTCAACGAGCAGTACTTC | CASSVDLLNEQYF
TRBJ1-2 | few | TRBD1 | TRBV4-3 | TGCGCCAGCAGCCAAGTAGCCGCGACAGGGATCTATGGCTACACCTTC | CASSQVAATGIYGYTF
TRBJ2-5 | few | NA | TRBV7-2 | TGTGCCAGCAGCTTAGCCTTTTCAGGGTTTGGCGGGGGCCTCCAAGAGACCCAGTACTTC | CASSLAFSGFGGGLQETQYF
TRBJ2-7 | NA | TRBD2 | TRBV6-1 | TGTGCCAGCAGTGCCCGTAGCGGGAGAGGTTACGAGCAGTACTTC | CASSARSGRGYEQYF
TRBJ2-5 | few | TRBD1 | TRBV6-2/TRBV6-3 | TGTGCCAGCAGGACAGGGGAAGAGACCCAGTACTTC | CASRTGEETQYF
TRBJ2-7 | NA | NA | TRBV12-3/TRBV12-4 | TGTGCCAGCAGGGGGGCCTTGGGCGGGCAGTACTTC | CASRGALGGQYF
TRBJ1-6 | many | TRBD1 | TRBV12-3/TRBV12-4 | TGTGCCAGCGGGACAGGACACAATTCACCCCTCCACTTT | CASGTGHNSPLHF
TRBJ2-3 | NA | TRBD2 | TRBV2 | TGTGCCAGCAGCGCCCCCGTGTGGCTAGCGGGACTCACAGATACGCAGTATTTT | CASSAPVWLAGLTDTQYF
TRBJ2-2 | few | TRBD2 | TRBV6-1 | TGTGCCGCAAAGCCGGGACTAGCGGGGGGGAAGAACACCGGGGAGCTGTTTTTT | CAAKPGLAGGKNTGELFF
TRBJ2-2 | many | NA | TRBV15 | TGTGCCACCAGCAGAGGGGAGAGCACCGGGGAGCTGTTTTTT | CATSRGESTGELFF
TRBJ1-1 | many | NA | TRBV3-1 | TGTGCCAGCAGCCAAGGGGGGGCTACGTTCGCTGAAGCTTTCTTT | CASSQGGATFAEAFF
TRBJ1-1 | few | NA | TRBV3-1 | TGTGCCAGCAGCCAAGGCACTCAGAACACTGAAGCTTTCTTT | CASSQGTQNTEAFF
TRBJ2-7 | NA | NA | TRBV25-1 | TGTGCCAGCAGTGAATTGGACAGAACCTACGAGCAGTACTTC | CASSELDRTYEQYF
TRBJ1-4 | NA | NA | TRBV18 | TGTGCCAGCTCACCACTGAGTGGATCTGATGAAAAACTGTTTTTT | CASSPLSGSDEKLFF
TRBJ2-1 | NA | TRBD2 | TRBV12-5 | TGTGCTAGTGGTTTGGGACTAGCGGGACTCAATGAGCAGTTCTTC | CASGLGLAGLNEQFF
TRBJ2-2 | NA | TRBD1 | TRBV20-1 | TGCAGTGCTTGGACAGGTTTGAACACCGGGGAGCTGTTTTTT | CSAWTGLNTGELFF
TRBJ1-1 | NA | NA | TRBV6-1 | TGTGCCAGCTCTGGGGTTGTGAGCACTGAAGCTTTCTTT | CASSGVVSTEAFF
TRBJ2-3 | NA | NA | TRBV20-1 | TGCAGTGCCGGGGCGGCGCAGTATTTT | CSAGAAQYF
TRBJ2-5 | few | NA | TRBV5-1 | TGCGCCAGCAGGGCATTCCGGGACCAAGAGACCCAGTACTTC | CASRAFRDQETQYF
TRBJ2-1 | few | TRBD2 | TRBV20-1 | TGCAGTGCTAGCGAGAGGGTAGCGGGAGGTGATGAGCAGTTCTTC | CSASERVAGGDEQFF
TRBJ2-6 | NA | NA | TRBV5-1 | TGCGCCAGCAGTTATGATTATCCGGGGTCTGGGGCCAACGTCCTGACTTTC | CASSYDYPGSGANVLTF
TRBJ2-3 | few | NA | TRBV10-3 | TGTGCCACAACCGGGGGACTCCGCCCAGATACGCAGTATTTT | CATTGGLRPDTQYF
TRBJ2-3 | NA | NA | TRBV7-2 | TGTGCCAGCAGCCCTGACGGGCTCGGCACAGATACGCAGTATTTT | CASSPDGLGTDTQYF
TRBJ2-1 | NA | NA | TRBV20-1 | TGCAGTGCTAGAACAGGGTCCCACTCCTACAATGAGCAGTTCTTC | CSARTGSHSYNEQFF
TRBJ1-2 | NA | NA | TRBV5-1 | TGCGCCAGCAGCTTGGAAGGGGCCTATGGCTACACCTTC | CASSLEGAYGYTF
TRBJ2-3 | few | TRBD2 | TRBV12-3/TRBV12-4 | TGTGCCAGCAGTAGGACTAGCGGGAGGGCAACCCAAGATACGCAGTATTTT | CASSRTSGRATQDTQYF
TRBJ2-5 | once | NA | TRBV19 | TGTGCCAGTAGTCGGACAGCACTACCGACGGAGACCCAGTACTTC | CASSRTALPTETQYF
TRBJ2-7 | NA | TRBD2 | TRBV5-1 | TGCGCCAGCAGCTTGGTGCGGGGGGCGGCCGAGCAGTACTTC | CASSLVRGAAEQYF
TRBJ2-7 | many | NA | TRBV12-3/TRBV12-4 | TGTGCCAGCGCGGCAGGGAATGAGCAGTACTTC | CASAAGNEQYF
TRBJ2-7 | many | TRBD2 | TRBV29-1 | TGCAGCGTTGAGGTAGCGGGAGTACCGGAGTACTTC | CSVEVAGVPEYF
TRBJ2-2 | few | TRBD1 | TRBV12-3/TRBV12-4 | TGTGCCAGCAGTCGCCGGGACAGTCGCTCCGGGGAGCTGTTTTTT | CASSRRDSRSGELFF
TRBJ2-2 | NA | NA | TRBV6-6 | TGTGCCAGCAGTTACTTTGACTCCCGGGAGCTGTTTTTT | CASSYFDSRELFF
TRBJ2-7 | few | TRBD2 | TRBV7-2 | TGTGCCAGCAGCTCCCGAGCAACTAGCGGGAAGGTCTACGAGCAGTACTTC | CASSSRATSGKVYEQYF
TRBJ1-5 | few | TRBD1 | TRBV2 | TGTGCCAGCCTAAAGGACAGGGTAGACAATCAGCCCCAGCATTTT | CASLKDRVDNQPQHF
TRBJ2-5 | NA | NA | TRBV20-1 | TGCAGTGCTGGGGGTGGCCTGGGGACTGAGACCCAGTACTTC | CSAGGGLGTETQYF
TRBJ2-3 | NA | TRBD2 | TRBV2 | TGTGCCAGCAGAGAGGGACTAGCTTTAGATACGCAGTATTTT | CASREGLALDTQYF
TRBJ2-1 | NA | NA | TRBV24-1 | TGTGCCACCAGTGATCCCAGTGGCGGGCCGCACTACAATGAGCAGTTCTTC | CATSDPSGGPHYNEQFF